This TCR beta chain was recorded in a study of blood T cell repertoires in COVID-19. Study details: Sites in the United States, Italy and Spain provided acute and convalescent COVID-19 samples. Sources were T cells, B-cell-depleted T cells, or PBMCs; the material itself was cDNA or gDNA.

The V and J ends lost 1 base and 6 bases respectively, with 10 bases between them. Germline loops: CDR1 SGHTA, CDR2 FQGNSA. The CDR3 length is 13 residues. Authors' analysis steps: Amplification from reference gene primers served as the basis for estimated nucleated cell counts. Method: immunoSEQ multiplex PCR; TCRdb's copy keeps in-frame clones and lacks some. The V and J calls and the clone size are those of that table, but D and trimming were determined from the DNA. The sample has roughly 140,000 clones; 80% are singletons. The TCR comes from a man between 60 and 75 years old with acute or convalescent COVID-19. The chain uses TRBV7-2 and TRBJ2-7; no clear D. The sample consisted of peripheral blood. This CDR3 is CASSLVGPAEQYF. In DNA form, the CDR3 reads TGTGCCAGCAGCTTAGTTGGGCCGGCCGAGCAGTACTTC.